This T cell receptor beta chain is drawn from a study of control samples from healthy donors and cancer patients. Assay: immunoSEQ multiplex PCR; the TCRdb copy retains only in-frame clones and omits some. The sample has around 110,000 clones, 88% seen once. CDR1 is LNHDA and CDR2 is SQIVND in the germline V gene (reference sequence). Deletions cut 4 bases from V and 0 bases from J, with 10 bases between. There are 15 residues in the CDR3. The clonotype originates from a woman in her seventies in good health. Sequenced sample: blood. This chain connects TRBV19 to TRBJ1-3; D is unresolved. The CDR3 DNA reads as TGTGCCAGTAGTAGGCAGGAAAGCTCTGGAAACACCATATATTTT. Its protein product is CASSRQESSGNTIYF. The entire variable domain, with the rest obtained from reference TRBV19 and TRBJ1-3, is as follows: DGGITQSPKYLFRKEGQNVTLSCEQNLNHDAMYWYRQDPGQGLRLIYYSQIVNDFQKGDIAEGYSVSREKKESFPLTVTSAQKNPTAFYLCASSRQESSGNTIYFGEGSWLTVV.